The 23 T cell receptor beta chains below all came from one sample that was sequenced in a study of blood T cell repertoires in COVID-19. Sequenced by immunoSEQ multiplex PCR; TCRdb stores in-frame clones only, minus some. This table has roughly 200,000 clones, approximately 88% appearing once. What was sequenced was peripheral blood. These receptors all come from a woman aged 35 to 49 with COVID-19, enrolled during active disease.

The CDR3 nucleotides read TGTGCCAGCTCACCGTTTCCTTCCTACGAGCAGTACTTC. It encodes CASSPFPSYEQYF. The V gene is TRBV18, the J gene TRBJ2-7; unclear D gene. The CDR3 has 13 residues. V dropped 3 bases and J dropped 1 base, with 7 bases sitting between them. CDR1 and CDR2 (germline): KGHSH, LQKENI.

J is TRBJ1-5 and V is TRBV15; tentatively, D is TRBD1 (6 bases). V lost 0 bases and J lost 7, with 13 bases in between. The CDR3 totals 15 residues. The V gene's germline CDR1 is LNHNV and CDR2 YYDKDF (reference sequence). The chain's CDR3 is CATSRDQGRGQPQHF. In nucleotides, the CDR3 is TGTGCCACCAGCAGAGATCAGGGGAGAGGACAGCCCCAGCATTTT.

The chain couples TRBV6-5 to TRBJ1-5; 7 bases map to TRBD1. The germline CDR1 and CDR2 sequences are MNHEY and SVGAGI. Trimming at V came to 7 bases and at J to 6 bases, leaving 6 bases not matched to a gene. The CDR3 totals 13 residues. In nucleotides, the CDR3 is TGTGCCAGCAATCATAAGGGGGCTCAGCCCCAGCATTTT. This encodes CASNHKGAQPQHF.

This chain uses TRBV2 with TRBJ1-3; unclear D gene. Trimming took 5 bases from V and 3 from J, leaving 8 bases between them. CDR3 size: 13 residues. Germline values: CDR1 SNHLY, CDR2 FYNNEI. CDR3 amino acids: CASSKSYGNTIYF. The CDR3, as DNA: TGTGCCAGCAGTAAGAGTTATGGAAACACCATATATTTT.

Remarks on this clone: Other DNA sequences in the sample encode the same CDR3. J is TRBJ2-3 and V is TRBV4-2; TRBD2 agrees at 9 bases. The V gene end was trimmed by 6 bases and the J gene end by 4 bases; junction bases not matched to a gene: 5. The CDR3 loop spans 14 amino acids. Germline V gene data show CDR1 as LGHNA and CDR2 as YNFKEQ. CDR3 bases: TGTGCCAGCAGTCCCCGGACTAGCGCAGATACGCAGTATTTT. This codes for CASSPRTSADTQYF.

The gene calls are TRBV19 and TRBJ2-5; possible D gene TRBD2, 6 bases. The CDR3 is 16 residues long. Per the germline V gene, CDR1 is LNHDA and CDR2 is SQIVND (reference sequence). Trimming cost V 5 bases and J 4 bases, with 20 bases left between them. The CDR3, as DNA: TGTGCCAGTAGTCCCCGGGTCGGAGGGCTAGGAGAGACCCAGTACTTC. Amino acids: CASSPRVGGLGETQYF.

Many counts were recorded for this clone. The chain couples TRBV5-6 to TRBJ1-1, with 9 bases identical to TRBD1. This CDR3 region has 12 residues. V was clipped by 5 bases and J by 6 bases; unmatched bases: 2. Germline V lookup: CDR1 SGHDT, CDR2 YYEEEE. The CDR3 here is CASRGTGPEAFF. CDR3 DNA: TGTGCCAGCAGGGGGACAGGGCCTGAAGCTTTCTTT.

V gene TRBV6-5 combines with J gene TRBJ2-5; D is perhaps TRBD1 (6 bases). The CDR3 is 15 residues long. Trimming took 7 bases from V and 2 from J, leaving 17 bases between them. Per germline, CDR1 MNHEY and CDR2 SVGAGI. CDR3 protein: CASTPQGRGQETQYF. The CDR3 DNA follows: TGTGCCAGCACTCCCCAGGGGCGAGGACAAGAGACCCAGTACTTC.

The genes are TRBV9 and TRBJ1-4, with 8 positions matching TRBD1. Per the germline V gene, CDR1 is SGDLS and CDR2 is YYNGEE. The CDR3 has 14 amino acids. The V segment lost 2 bases and the J segment 7 bases; nucleotides outside the gene matches: 4. The DNA for the CDR3 is TGTGCCAGCAGCGTGGTTGGACAGGGTGAAAAACTGTTTTTT. Translating gives CASSVVGQGEKLFF.

The chain joins TRBV5-1 to TRBJ1-2; possibly TRBD1 for D (6 bases). The CDR3 spans 17 residues. CDR1 and CDR2 (germline): SGHRS, YFSETQ. Trimming stripped 1 base from V and 3 bases from J, with 19 bases between. CDR3 sequence (DNA): TGCGCCAGCAGCTTGTTCGGGGGGGCCGCTGGGGACTATGGCTACACCTTC. Residues: CASSLFGGAAGDYGYTF.

The chain couples TRBV6-5 to TRBJ2-2; D is perhaps TRBD2 (6 bases). CDR3 size: 15 residues. Trimming took 9 bases from V and 2 from J, leaving 16 bases between them. CDR1 and CDR2 from the germline V gene are MNHEY and SVGAGI. CDR3 residues: CASHWGEVNTGELFF. For the CDR3, the DNA is TGTGCCAGTCATTGGGGGGAGGTTAACACCGGGGAGCTGTTTTTT.

The chain has TRBV5-4 and TRBJ2-7, with 7 bases fitting TRBD2. CDR1 is SGHNT, CDR2 YYREEE, per germline (reference sequence). The CDR3 consists of 13 residues. Trimming at V came to 4 bases and at J to 1 base, leaving 2 bases not matched to a gene. DNA of the CDR3: TGTGCCAGCAGCGGGCGGGAGTCCTACGAGCAGTACTTC. Translating it yields CASSGRESYEQYF. Looking up the rest from reference TRBV5-4 and TRBJ2-7 gives the full variable domain: ETGVTQSPTHLIKTRGQQVTLRCSSQSGHNTVSWYQQALGQGPQFIFQYYREEENGRGNFPPRFSGLQFPNYSSELNVNALELDDSALYLCASSGRESYEQYFGPGTRLTVT.

J is TRBJ1-2 and V is TRBV5-1; perhaps TRBD1 as D (6 bases). Trimming stripped 1 base from V and 8 bases from J, with 15 bases between. CDR1 and CDR2 from the germline V gene are SGHRS and YFSETQ. The CDR3 is 14 residues long. CDR3 nucleotide sequence: TGCGCCAGCAGCTTGTTGGGGGCCTCCAGGGGCTACACCTTC. As protein: CASSLLGASRGYTF.

The gene calls are TRBV9 and TRBJ2-1, with 7 bases that match TRBD1. V was clipped by 2 bases and J by 0 bases; unmatched bases: 8. The CDR3 totals 17 residues. Germline V gives CDR1 SGDLS, CDR2 YYNGEE. CDR3 sequence reads: CASSVSWGQTSYNEQFF. Written as DNA, the CDR3 is TGTGCCAGCAGCGTCTCCTGGGGACAGACCTCCTACAATGAGCAGTTCTTC.

This CDR3 is CASSTPGKGNTEAFF. DNA for the CDR3: TGTGCCAGCAGCACCCCGGGGAAGGGAAACACTGAAGCTTTCTTT. The J gene is TRBJ1-1, the V gene TRBV27; D gene unclear. Trimming took 6 bases from V and 2 from J, leaving 16 bases between them. Germline V CDR1 and CDR2: MNHEY, SMNVEV (reference sequence). This CDR3 is built from 15 residues.

The genes are TRBV4-2 and TRBJ1-2; 9 nucleotides line up with TRBD1. CDR3 length: 14 residues. The germline gives CDR1 LGHNA, CDR2 YNFKEQ. J lost 2 bases, V lost 3 bases, and 1 base had no gene match. The CDR3 loop is CASSQGTGNYGYTF. In DNA, the CDR3 is TGTGCCAGCAGCCAGGGGACAGGGAACTATGGCTACACCTTC.

The chain couples TRBV7-2 to TRBJ2-7, with D maybe TRBD2 (5 bases). Germline CDR1 reads SGHTA; CDR2 reads FQGNSA. The CDR3 has 12 residues. The germline V and J ends were trimmed by 5 bases and 3 bases, with 8 bases remaining between them. CDR3 residues: CASSHGLYEQYF. Here the CDR3 DNA reads TGTGCCAGCAGCCATGGACTCTACGAGCAGTACTTC.

The gene calls are TRBV5-1 and TRBJ1-2, with 11 bases identical to TRBD1. Germline values: CDR1 SGHRS, CDR2 YFSETQ. Trimming at V came to 9 bases and at J to 8 bases, leaving 9 bases not matched to a gene. The CDR3 totals 13 residues. The CDR3 region has the DNA TGCGCCACCCCCGGACAGGGGGCGTCGGGCTACACCTTC. Translated: CATPGQGASGYTF.

The rearrangement links TRBV10-3 to TRBJ2-7; 9 nucleotides agree with TRBD1. The germline CDR1 and CDR2 sequences are ENHRY and SYGVKD. CDR3 size: 15 residues. After removal of 8 bases from V and 0 bases from J, the junction contained 8 bases not matched to a gene. This chain's CDR3 is CAIGAGQGTSYEQYF. The CDR3, as DNA: TGTGCCATCGGGGCTGGACAGGGGACCTCCTACGAGCAGTACTTC.

The chain joins TRBV29-1 to TRBJ1-2; D is unresolved. The V end was cut by 5 bases, the J end by 4 bases, with 14 bases between. Per germline, CDR1 SQVTM and CDR2 ANQGSEA. This CDR3 comprises 13 residues. The chain's CDR3 is CSVQEGGAYGYTF. For the CDR3, the DNA is TGCAGCGTTCAGGAGGGAGGCGCCTATGGCTACACCTTC.

The J gene is TRBJ2-1, the V gene TRBV5-6, with 12 nucleotides matching TRBD2. Germline V CDR1 and CDR2: SGHDT, YYEEEE. The V segment lost 5 bases and the J segment 7 bases; nucleotides outside the gene matches: 7. This CDR3 has 15 residues. CDR3 coding DNA: TGTGCCAGCAGGCTAGCGGGAGGGCCCCGTAATGAGCAGTTCTTC. As protein: CASRLAGGPRNEQFF.

The rearrangement joins TRBV5-1 to TRBJ2-1, with TRBD2 identical over 8 bases. Germline CDR1 is SGHRS and CDR2 is YFSETQ. This CDR3 comprises 15 residues. V lost 4 bases to trimming and J lost 3 bases; unmatched junction nucleotides: 6. CDR3 nucleotides: TGCGCCAGCAGCCGGAGCGGGGGCGGCTACAATGAGCAGTTCTTC. It translates to CASSRSGGGYNEQFF.

This clone was detected once. The CDR3 region has the DNA TGTGCCGGGGGGGAGGGAACGTATGGCTACACCTTC. Translation: CAGGEGTYGYTF. The chain uses TRBV28 and TRBJ1-2; D might be TRBD1 (5 bases). V lost 11 bases to trimming and J lost 5 bases, with 15 bases between them. Germline CDR1 is MDHEN and CDR2 is SYDVKM. The CDR3 length is 12 residues.